Listed here are 8 T cell receptor beta chains from one sample, sequenced in a study of breast tumors, draining lymph nodes, adjacent tissues. TCRdb fed the multiplex PCR reads into MiXCR, producing one record per CDR3 protein. The data show 20,000 to 25,000 distinct CDR3 sequences, around 50% seen once. The sequencing input was breast tumor tissue. All receptors derive from a female donor with breast cancer. Some clones in this sample may be carry-over from other donors' samples.

The DNA for the CDR3 is TGTGCCAGCAGTGCTTACACCGGGGAGCTGTTTTTT. It specifies CASSAYTGELFF. The J gene is TRBJ2-2, the V gene TRBV2; D is undetermined. The CDR3 spans 12 residues. Germline V lookup: CDR1 SNHLY, CDR2 FYNNEI. Trimming shortened V by 4 bases and J by 3 bases, and 3 bases separated the two germline ends. Combining the CDR3 with reference TRBV2 and TRBJ2-2 gives the whole variable domain EPEVTQTPSHQVTQMGQEVILRCVPISNHLYFYWYRQILGQKVEFLVSFYNNEISEKSEIFDDQFSVERPDGSNFTLKIRSTKLEDSAMYFCASSAYTGELFFGEGSRLTVL.

This clonotype was counted between two and nine times. Written as DNA, the CDR3 is TGTGCCAGCAGCAACAGGCTTCAGCCCCAGCATTTT. Translated: CASSNRLQPQHF. The V and J genes are TRBV12-3 or TRBV12-4 and TRBJ1-5, with D possibly TRBD1 on 5 matching bases. V was shortened by 6 bases and J by 6 bases, with 9 bases between the two germline ends. The CDR3 totals 12 residues.

This clonotype is deemed medium-sized. The J gene is TRBJ2-2, the V gene TRBV12-3 or TRBV12-4, with a possible D match to TRBD2 (7 bases). V dropped 5 bases and J dropped 7 bases, with 17 bases sitting between them. This CDR3 region has 15 residues. CDR3 sequence (DNA): TGTGCCAGCAGTCCAGGCGGCGGGGGCGGCGGGGAGCTGTTTTTT. This gives the protein CASSPGGGGGGELFF.

The genes are TRBV10-3 and TRBJ2-1; a possible D gene is TRBD1 (6 bases). The germline V gene has CDR1 ENHRY and CDR2 SYGVKD. Trimming removed 0 bases from V and 1 base from J, with 10 bases in between. This CDR3 spans 16 amino acids. The CDR3 region has the DNA TGTGCCATCAGTGAGTCTTTAGGACAGTCCTACAATGAGCAGTTCTTC. Its protein product is CAISESLGQSYNEQFF.

The chain links TRBV7-3 to TRBJ2-1, with TRBD2 as a possible D gene (6 bases). The germline V and J ends were trimmed by 0 bases and 6 bases, with 15 bases remaining between them. Germline-derived CDR1 and CDR2 are SGHTA and FQGTGA. The CDR3 consists of 16 residues. CDR3 nucleotides: TGTGCCAGCAGCTTAACGGCTAGCGTCTCAATCAATGAGCAGTTCTTC. Its protein product is CASSLTASVSINEQFF.

The CDR3 reads CASTPRAGGVGTDTQYF. Here the CDR3 DNA reads TGTGCCAGCACCCCTCGAGCGGGAGGTGTGGGGACAGATACGCAGTATTTT. The rearrangement joins TRBV6-6 to TRBJ2-3; 9 nucleotides line up with TRBD2. Germline trimming cut 7 bases from V and 3 bases from J; bases unmatched to any gene: 14. The CDR3 extends over 17 amino acids. Germline assignment: CDR1 MNHNY and CDR2 SVGAGI (reference sequence).

The genes are TRBV19 and TRBJ1-2; unclear D gene. The germline gives CDR1 LNHDA, CDR2 SQIVND (reference sequence). The CDR3 runs 14 residues. V shed 3 bases and J shed 8 bases, with 16 bases lying between them. CDR3 sequence reads: CASSIRDTAWGYTF. Written as DNA, the CDR3 is TGTGCCAGTAGTATCAGAGACACCGCTTGGGGCTACACCTTC.

J is TRBJ1-6 and V is TRBV10-3, with 10 bases aligning to TRBD1. Per germline, CDR1 ENHRY and CDR2 SYGVKD. With V trimmed by 11 bases and J by 4 bases, 14 bases remained unmatched. The CDR3 is made up of 17 amino acids. The CDR3 region is CAVRASPGQGYNSPLHF. The CDR3 DNA follows: TGTGCCGTACGCGCCTCCCCGGGACAGGGGTATAATTCACCCCTCCACTTT.